One sample yielded the 15 T cell receptor beta chains listed below, sequenced in a study of regulatory T cells in long-lasting Graves disease. As for time point: newly diagnosed GD, antithyroid drugs for less than 3 months. Following extraction of RNA from PBMCs, that RNA was used to make the TCR library. Investigators prepared the TCR beta libraries by applying iRepertoire HTBI primers and Arm-PCR of CDR3 regions. TCRdb analysed the multiplex PCR reads with MiXCR anew, one entry per CDR3 protein. The sample lists about 420,000 distinct CDR3 sequences, around 15% occurring once. These same data were also listed under a study on T cells in Graves' hyperthyroidism and ophthalmopathy.

The sample here was peripheral blood mononuclear cells (PBMCs), taken at new diagnosis, from a patient treated with antithyroid drugs. All receptors derive from a young woman with Graves disease.

This clonotype was observed at least ten times. The genes are TRBV3-1 and TRBJ1-2; TRBD1 aligns across 8 bases. This CDR3 region has 13 residues. Germline V CDR1 and CDR2: LGHDT, YNNKEL (reference sequence). V shed 1 base, J shed 7 bases, and the junction held 2 bases outside the gene matches. CDR3: CASSQGQGIGYTF. The DNA for the CDR3 is TGTGCCAGCAGCCAAGGACAGGGGATTGGCTACACCTTC.

This clonotype was observed many times. This chain connects TRBV2 to TRBJ2-2; 11 bases map to TRBD2. The J segment lost 0 bases and the V segment lost 6 bases, leaving 0 bases of the junction unmatched. The germline CDR1 and CDR2 sequences are SNHLY and FYNNEI. This CDR3 is built from 15 residues. CDR3 in amino acids: CASRGLAANTGELFF. The CDR3 DNA reads TGTGCCAGCAGGGGACTAGCGGCGAACACCGGGGAGCTGTTTTTT.

This rearrangement joins TRBV29-1 to TRBJ1-1, with a tentative D call TRBD1 (6 bases). The V gene lost 2 bases and the J gene lost 0 bases, with 19 bases spanning the gap. This CDR3 has 17 amino acids. The germline gives CDR1 SQVTM, CDR2 ANQGSEA. The CDR3 bases are TGCAGCGTTGAATCAAGGGGGTCCCGCGGCCTGAACACTGAAGCTTTCTTT. Protein: CSVESRGSRGLNTEAFF.

In this sample, this clonotype turned up a few times. The chain has TRBV29-1 and TRBJ2-3; D might be TRBD1 (6 bases). This CDR3 has 14 amino acids. Trimming cost V 7 bases and J 4 bases, with 18 bases left between them. CDR1 and CDR2 from the germline V gene are SQVTM and ANQGSEA. The CDR3 DNA reads as TGCAGCGCGCGTCAGGGGACCAGCGCAGATACGCAGTATTTT. It codes for CSARQGTSADTQYF.

The chain has TRBV5-1 and TRBJ2-7; 7 nucleotides agree with TRBD2. Trimming cost V 2 bases and J 3 bases; bases outside gene matches: 11. CDR3 length equals 16 residues. Per the germline V gene, CDR1 is SGHRS and CDR2 is YFSETQ. The CDR3 sequence is CASSFGPGRELYEQYF. The CDR3 bases are TGCGCCAGCAGCTTCGGGCCTGGGCGGGAGCTCTACGAGCAGTACTTC.

This clonotype was recorded many times. The chain has TRBV20-1 and TRBJ2-1; TRBD2 matches at 10 bases. The junction had 8 bases not matched to a gene; V was cut back by 7 bases and J by 2 bases. The germline gives CDR1 DFQATT, CDR2 SNEGSKA (reference sequence). This CDR3 contains 15 residues. In DNA, the CDR3 is TGCAGTGTTCCGGGACTAGCGAGTCCCTACAATGAGCAGTTCTTC. This sequence encodes CSVPGLASPYNEQFF.

This clonotype was found many times. The rearrangement uses TRBV28 and TRBJ2-5; maybe TRBD2 (5 bases). This CDR3 has 15 residues. Between the trimmed V and J ends, which lost 5 bases and 5 bases, there was a span of 18 bases. CDR1 MDHEN and CDR2 SYDVKM come from the germline V gene. DNA of the CDR3: TGTGCCAGCAGTCCCAAATTGAACGGCGGGGAGACCCAGTACTTC. Its protein product is CASSPKLNGGETQYF.

This clonotype showed up many times. This chain joins TRBV6-2 or TRBV6-3 and TRBJ2-1; D possibly corresponds to TRBD1 (6 bases). The CDR3 sequence is 15 residues long. Looked up from germline, CDR1 is MNHEY and CDR2 is SVGEGT. Between the trimmed V and J ends, which lost 5 bases and 4 bases, there was a span of 15 bases. CDR3 nucleotide sequence: TGTGCCAGCAGTAACGCCAGGACAGATTACAATGAGCAGTTCTTC. Translated: CASSNARTDYNEQFF.

This clonotype was seen at least ten times. This chain uses TRBV12-3 or TRBV12-4 with TRBJ2-7; tentatively, D is TRBD1 (5 bases). V was trimmed by 3 bases and J by 5 bases, leaving 8 bases between them. The CDR3 is made up of 12 amino acids. The CDR3 region is CASSLTAHEQYF. CDR3 nucleotides: TGTGCCAGCAGTTTGACAGCCCACGAGCAGTACTTC.

This clonotype occurred a few times. The chain links TRBV9 to TRBJ1-2, with no clear D. Germline CDR1 reads SGDLS; CDR2 reads YYNGEE. This CDR3 has 13 amino acids. Trimming removed 3 bases at V and 4 bases at J, with 10 bases between. The DNA for the CDR3 is TGTGCCAGCAGCGCTTCTGAGGGCTATGGCTACACCTTC. Its translation is CASSASEGYGYTF.

As to this clonotype: One end of the junction does not line up with germline, which may come from a read error. The CDR3 coding sequence is TGTGTCAGCAGTTACTCCGGACCTTACTACGAGCAGTACTTC. Translated, it gives CVSSYSGPYYEQYF. The J gene is TRBJ2-7, the V gene TRBV6-2 or TRBV6-3; D unresolved. This CDR3 region has 14 residues. The germline V gene encodes CDR1 MNHEY and CDR2 SVGEGT.

CDR3 DNA: TGTGCCAGCAGTCAGGGGGCTAATGAAAAACTGTTTTTT. This gives the protein CASSQGANEKLFF. This chain uses TRBV11-2 with TRBJ1-4; 7 bases are shared with TRBD1. The junction had 1 base not matched to a gene; V was cut back by 6 bases and J by 3 bases. The CDR3 totals 13 residues. Germline loops: CDR1 SGHAT, CDR2 FQNNGV.

Notes on this clonotype: Its ends do not fully match the called genes, so a read error is possible. The chain couples TRBV3-1 to TRBJ2-2; TRBD2 might be the D (6 bases). The germline V gene encodes CDR1 LGHDT and CDR2 YNNKEL (reference sequence). The CDR3 has 14 residues. CDR3 amino acids: CAISQGGTTGELFF. The CDR3 DNA is TGTGCCATCAGCCAAGGAGGGACCACCGGGGAGCTGTTTTTT.

This clonotype was picked up a small number of times. The gene calls are TRBV5-1 and TRBJ2-7; 7 bases agree with TRBD2. This CDR3 contains 17 residues. V lost 2 bases to trimming and J lost 0 bases; unmatched junction nucleotides: 11. CDR1 SGHRS and CDR2 YFSETQ come from the germline V gene. CDR3 region: CASSFGLVGGTSYEQYF. The CDR3 bases are TGCGCCAGCAGCTTTGGACTAGTGGGAGGAACCTCCTACGAGCAGTACTTC.

The table lists this clonotype with many counts. The rearrangement joins TRBV29-1 to TRBJ1-2, with D perhaps TRBD1 (6 bases). Trimming took 7 bases from V and 0 from J, leaving 12 bases between them. Germline CDR1 is SQVTM and CDR2 is ANQGSEA. The CDR3 is 13 amino acids. DNA of the CDR3: TGCAGCGCTCCAGGGGATGCTAACTATGGCTACACCTTC. It encodes CSAPGDANYGYTF.